This TCR beta chain was observed in a study of response to subunit inactivated influenza vaccine. Germline CDR1 reads MNHNS; CDR2 reads SASEGT. Trimming stripped 7 bases from V and 0 bases from J, with 7 bases between. The length of the CDR3 is 14 residues. Each CDR3 protein gets one entry after TCRdb re-called the RT-PCR reads with MiXCR. The data contain approximately 500,000 distinct CDR3 sequences, under 30% of them seen just once; the ten biggest clones take up approximately 2.9%. The sample also formed part of further work on T cells expressing NK-cell markers. From that study: Making the TCR beta cDNA relied on 5'RACE template switching with UMIs. Beta-chain profiling covered CD3+CD56+NKG2C+, CD3+CD56+NKG2C- and CD3+CD56-NKG2C+ sorted subsets. Within the sequenced cohort of eight donors, seven exhibited HCMV seropositivity and one was seronegative. Restriction of sorting to alpha-beta TCR T cells was accomplished in several experiments using an anti-gamma-delta TCR antibody. Clarity on HCMV specificity was lacking for the expanded NKG2C+ T cell clones.

The sequenced sample was CD4+ T cells sorted from PBMCs, obtained 11 to 12 days after vaccination. The TCR was taken from a man over 45 who received an inactivated influenza vaccine. The chain recombines TRBV6-1 with TRBJ2-6; D call uncertain. As DNA, the CDR3 is TGTGCCAGCAACGGACCCTCTGGGGCCAACGTCCTGACTTTC. This gives the protein CASNGPSGANVLTF.